Included here is one T cell receptor beta chain sequence, with context. The antigen is not known. Generated by immunoSEQ multiplex PCR, the TCRdb table keeps only in-frame clones and is missing some. The sample lists about 48,000 clones; roughly 84% were seen once. The data are from a study of OX40 agonist ivuxolimab in advanced cancers. Findings and limits, study-wide: The study observed clonal expansion of CD4+ and CD8+ blood T cells by week 6 at 0.1 to 3.0 mg/kg. Researchers did not establish what antigens the expanded peripheral T cells target. Also showing low normalized T-cell clonal expansion were some of the nonresponders. Expanded clones belonging to CD8+ T cells outnumbered, on average, those of CD4+.

V was pared by 7 bases and J by 8 bases, with 19 bases between. Germline CDR1 reads SGHTS; CDR2 reads YDEGEE. The CDR3 is 14 residues long. J is TRBJ2-1 and V is TRBV5-8; maybe TRBD1 (6 bases). The TCR originated in an adult with an advanced solid tumor such as melanoma, head and neck, liver or kidney cancer. Material: CD4+ or CD8+ T cells sorted from blood, obtained in a trial of the OX40 agonist ivuxolimab. The CDR3 region is CASRLRGLEDEQFF. For the CDR3, the DNA is TGTGCCAGCCGCCTCAGGGGCCTCGAGGATGAGCAGTTCTTC.